This T cell receptor beta chain appears in the sequencing data of a study of blood T cell repertoires in COVID-19. At the level of the study: Acute and convalescent COVID-19 specimens originated in the United States, Italy and Spain. T cells, B-cell-depleted T cells, or PBMCs supplied cDNA or gDNA.

The CDR3 has 15 amino acids. Germline V CDR1 and CDR2: LNHDA, SQIVND (reference sequence). V was pared by 6 bases and J by 10 bases, with 12 bases of the junction left unmatched. Original analysis: Scientists estimated how many nucleated cells there were by amplifying reference gene primers. Only in-frame clones appear in the TCRdb table, and some are missing; sequencing was by immunoSEQ multiplex PCR. V, J and clone size are taken as reported in that table, and D and trimming were inferred from the DNA itself. The data contain 90,000 or so clones, around 89% of them singletons. This sequence joins TRBV19 and TRBJ1-1, with 12 bases matching TRBD1. Sequencing was done on a sample of peripheral blood. The receptor was derived from a man aged 55-75 years with acute or convalescent COVID-19. CDR3 sequence: CASRQGQGAEGRAFF. The CDR3 DNA follows: TGTGCCAGTAGACAGGGACAGGGGGCAGAAGGGCGAGCTTTCTTT.